This T cell receptor beta chain was sequenced for a study of blood T cell repertoires in COVID-19. Overall study context: Samples of COVID-19 (acute and convalescent) were obtained from the United States, Italy and Spain. Sample material is recorded as cDNA or gDNA derived from T cells, B-cell-depleted T cells, or PBMCs.

Germline V CDR1 and CDR2: LGHNA, YSLEER. Trimming at V came to 0 bases and at J to 15 bases, leaving 9 bases not matched to a gene. The CDR3 totals 14 residues. In the original workflow: For nucleated cells, counts were estimated from reference gene primer amplification. Data came from immunoSEQ multiplex PCR; TCRdb stores just in-frame clones and leaves some out. V, J and clone size are those of that table, while D and trimming were read from the DNA. This sample carries about 320,000 clones, around nine tenths of them seen once, and the ten largest clones take 4% to 6%. Input material: PBMCs or T cells enriched from blood (not recorded which). The origin of this receptor is a man aged 60-69 years who had recovered from COVID-19. The chain recombines TRBV4-3 with TRBJ2-1; 9 nucleotides align to TRBD2. DNA for the CDR3: TGCGCCAGCAGCCAAGATGGGACTAGCCTCGCCCCGTTCTTC. Translation gives CASSQDGTSLAPFF.